Below, 12 T cell receptor beta chains from the same sample are listed, as sequenced in a study of blood T cells in healthy people across ages. It was with a sample-barcoded 5' primer and a J-beta primer mix that a second PCR of roughly 6 to 12 cycles was run. TCRdb called the 5' RACE reads again in MiXCR, with one record for every CDR3 protein. The sample has around 690,000 distinct CDR3 sequences, 58% seen once. Sequenced sample: blood. Receptors originate from a man aged 55 to 69 in good health.

This chain joins TRBV18 and TRBJ2-3; 8 bases are shared with TRBD1. The CDR3 spans 16 residues. Germline CDR1 and CDR2: KGHSH and LQKENI. Unmatched junction bases numbered 8, after V lost 2 bases and J lost 4 bases. The CDR3 nucleotides are TGTGCCAGCTCACCAGGACAGGGAATAGGAGCAGATACGCAGTATTTT. It is translated as CASSPGQGIGADTQYF.

The chain is built from TRBV20-1 and TRBJ2-1; D unresolved. Germline lookup yields CDR1 DFQATT and CDR2 SNEGSKA (reference sequence). This CDR3 has 13 amino acids. The V end was cut by 4 bases, the J end by 8 bases, with 15 bases between. The CDR3 sequence is CSAKSPAFHEQFF. Here the CDR3 DNA reads TGCAGTGCTAAATCCCCCGCATTCCATGAGCAGTTCTTC.

The genes are TRBV6-1 and TRBJ2-3; 9 bases fit TRBD2. The CDR3 is made up of 18 amino acids. With V trimmed by 5 bases and J by 2 bases, 14 bases remained unmatched. Germline V gene lookup returns CDR1 MNHNS and CDR2 SASEGT. This CDR3 is CASSPGMLAGAYTDTQYF. CDR3 DNA sequence: TGTGCCAGCAGTCCCGGAATGTTAGCGGGGGCCTACACAGATACGCAGTATTTT.

The chain employs TRBV28 and TRBJ1-2; D is undetermined. V was clipped by 2 bases and J by 8 bases, with 12 bases between them. This CDR3 is 13 amino acids long. Germline V gene data show CDR1 as MDHEN and CDR2 as SYDVKM. CDR3 sequence reads: CASSLPGLEGYTF. The CDR3 coding sequence is TGTGCCAGCAGTTTACCGGGCCTGGAGGGCTACACCTTC.

The chain links TRBV7-9 to TRBJ2-3; D is perhaps TRBD1 or TRBD2 (6 bases each). Germline loops: CDR1 SEHNR, CDR2 FQNEAQ (reference sequence). V lost 5 bases, J lost 0 bases, and 12 bases lay in between. CDR3 size: 15 residues. CDR3 sequence reads: CASSPNGGSTDTQYF. CDR3 sequence (DNA): TGTGCCAGCAGCCCGAACGGGGGCAGCACAGATACGCAGTATTTT.

V is TRBV29-1 and J is TRBJ1-2; D is undetermined. Germline CDR1 and CDR2: SQVTM and ANQGSEA. The CDR3 totals 13 residues. Deletions cut 0 bases from V and 2 bases from J, with 7 bases between. The CDR3 DNA sequence: TGCAGCGTTGAAGATGTGGGGAACTATGGCTACACCTTC. Translation: CSVEDVGNYGYTF. The entire variable domain, with the rest obtained from reference TRBV29-1 and TRBJ1-2, is as follows: SAVISQKPSRDICQRGTSLTIQCQVDSQVTMMFWYRQQPGQSLTLIATANQGSEATYESGFVIDKFPISRPNLTFSTLTVSNMSPEDSSIYLCSVEDVGNYGYTFGSGTRLTVV.

The chain has TRBV24-1 and TRBJ2-4; tentatively, D is TRBD1 (6 bases). The J call may be wrong; the DNA end is better matched by TRBJ2-5. CDR3 length equals 15 residues. Germline-derived CDR1 and CDR2 are KGHDR and SFDVKD. CDR3 coding DNA: TGTGCCACCAGTGACAGGGGACCTTTCCAAGAGACCCAGTACTTC. Protein product: CATSDRGPFQETQYF.

In this sample, this clonotype turned up a few times. The gene calls are TRBV20-1 and TRBJ2-7; possible D gene TRBD1, 6 bases. Deletions cut 0 bases from V and 4 bases from J, with 13 bases between. In germline, CDR1 is DFQATT, CDR2 SNEGSKA (reference sequence). There are 14 residues in the CDR3. CDR3 bases: TGCAGTGCTAGAGATTTGGTTACAGGGTACGAGCAGTACTTC. It codes for CSARDLVTGYEQYF.

This clonotype was observed once. The rearrangement uses TRBV9 and TRBJ2-4; 8 nucleotides agree with TRBD2. There are 18 residues in the CDR3. The germline CDR1 and CDR2 sequences are SGDLS and YYNGEE. The V segment lost 0 bases and the J segment 6 bases; nucleotides outside the gene matches: 14. CDR3 coding DNA: TGTGCCAGCAGCGTAGCTACGTCGGTAGCGGGGAGGGGAAACATTCAGTACTTC. Its protein is CASSVATSVAGRGNIQYF.

V and J are TRBV5-6 and TRBJ2-3; D perhaps matches TRBD1 (5 bases). The CDR3 consists of 15 residues. V shed 6 bases and J shed 4 bases, with 18 bases lying between them. Germline loops: CDR1 SGHDT, CDR2 YYEEEE. The CDR3 is CASKERTSRADTQYF. The CDR3, as DNA: TGTGCCAGCAAAGAAAGGACGTCCAGGGCAGATACGCAGTATTTT. Supplemented by reference TRBV5-6 and TRBJ2-3, the full variable domain reads DAGVTQSPTHLIKTRGQQVTLRCSPKSGHDTVSWYQQALGQGPQFIFQYYEEEERQRGNFPDRFSGHQFPNYSSELNVNALLLGDSALYLCASKERTSRADTQYFGPGTRLTVL.

Only a few counts were recorded for this clonotype. The chain is built from TRBV12-3 or TRBV12-4 and TRBJ2-3; D may be TRBD2 (6 bases). The ends were cut back, 7 bases at V and 1 base at J, with 15 bases in the middle. This CDR3 has 15 amino acids. This chain's CDR3 is CASTATGVGTDTQYF. CDR3 in DNA: TGTGCCAGCACCGCGACGGGGGTTGGCACAGATACGCAGTATTTT.

The chain carries TRBV7-2 and TRBJ2-5; D is unclear. CDR3 length equals 14 residues. Germline V gene lookup returns CDR1 SGHTA and CDR2 FQGNSA. Trimming removed 5 bases from V and 0 bases from J, with 10 bases in between. The CDR3 sequence: CASSAASHQETQYF. Here the CDR3 DNA reads TGTGCCAGCAGCGCCGCCAGCCACCAAGAGACCCAGTACTTC.